A selection of T cell receptor beta chains follows, all from one sample in a study of cytomegalovirus exposure and HLA in healthy donors. Clones were sequenced by immunoSEQ multiplex PCR, and TCRdb holds only the in-frame ones, with some missing. The sample has 95,000 to 150,000 clones, approximately 72% seen once. The specimen was PBMCs. The receptors were sampled from a woman in her forties or fifties in good health and CMV-seropositive. Each CDR3 is given with its conserved first and last residue. Each record gives: J gene, V gene, D gene, clone size, CDR3 DNA, CDR3 protein. A D gene is named only where the DNA matches it firmly. Size is omitted from some rows. Given values are once, few, many or a class for expanded clones.

j_gene: TRBJ2-2
v_gene: TRBV4-2
d_gene: TRBD1
abundance: -
CDR3nt: TGTGCCAGCAGCCAAGAGAAATTGGCAGGGGGCAACACCGGGGAGCTGTTTTTT
CDR3aa: CASSQEKLAGGNTGELFF

j_gene: TRBJ2-5
v_gene: TRBV7-8
d_gene: TRBD2
abundance: -
CDR3nt: TGTGCCAGCAGCTTAGCACTAGCGAGGAGTGGAGAGACCCAGTACTTC
CDR3aa: CASSLALARSGETQYF

j_gene: TRBJ2-7
v_gene: TRBV5-6
d_gene: -
abundance: -
CDR3nt: TGTGCCAGCAGCTACCTGGTGAGGGGGTCCTACGAGCAGTACTTC
CDR3aa: CASSYLVRGSYEQYF

j_gene: TRBJ2-3
v_gene: TRBV7-9
d_gene: TRBD2
abundance: -
CDR3nt: TGTGCCAGCAGCTTAGATAGCGGGGCAGATACGCAGTATTTT
CDR3aa: CASSLDSGADTQYF

j_gene: TRBJ2-7
v_gene: TRBV11-3
d_gene: -
abundance: -
CDR3nt: TGTGCCAGCAGCTTAGCGGTTTCGGGTCGATTCTCCTACGAGCAGTACTTC
CDR3aa: CASSLAVSGRFSYEQYF

j_gene: TRBJ1-5
v_gene: TRBV29-1
d_gene: TRBD1
abundance: -
CDR3nt: TGCAGCGCCGCGACAGGGGTGAATCAGCCCCAGCATTTT
CDR3aa: CSAATGVNQPQHF

j_gene: TRBJ1-4
v_gene: TRBV2
d_gene: TRBD1
abundance: -
CDR3nt: TGTGCCAGCAGTTCGGGACAGGGGGCTTTTAGTGAAAAACTGTTTTTT
CDR3aa: CASSSGQGAFSEKLFF

j_gene: TRBJ2-5
v_gene: TRBV2
d_gene: TRBD1
abundance: -
CDR3nt: TGTGCCAGCAGTGAACAGGGGGCCGGCGAGACCCAGTACTTC
CDR3aa: CASSEQGAGETQYF

j_gene: TRBJ2-7
v_gene: TRBV18
d_gene: TRBD2
abundance: -
CDR3nt: TGTGCCAGCTCACCGACTAGCGGGGGGGCGAGCGGCGAGCAGTACTTC
CDR3aa: CASSPTSGGASGEQYF

j_gene: TRBJ2-2
v_gene: TRBV7-8
d_gene: TRBD2
abundance: once
CDR3nt: TGTGCCAGCAGTCTTCGGGCTAGCGGTAGTGGGGAGCTGTTTTTT
CDR3aa: CASSLRASGSGELFF

j_gene: TRBJ2-3
v_gene: TRBV18
d_gene: -
abundance: -
CDR3nt: TGTGCCAGCTCACCTCTAGCCTACAAGGGTCGTGACACAGATACGCAGTATTTT
CDR3aa: CASSPLAYKGRDTDTQYF

j_gene: TRBJ2-7
v_gene: TRBV6-6
d_gene: -
abundance: once
CDR3nt: TGTGCCAGCAGTTACGAACGGGGTTCCCTCTCCTACGAGCAGTACTTC
CDR3aa: CASSYERGSLSYEQYF

j_gene: TRBJ2-2
v_gene: TRBV29-1
d_gene: -
abundance: few
CDR3nt: TGCAGCGCCGGGAGAACGAACACCGGGGAGCTGTTTTTT
CDR3aa: CSAGRTNTGELFF

j_gene: TRBJ1-2
v_gene: TRBV7-9
d_gene: TRBD1
abundance: few
CDR3nt: TGTGCCAGCAGCTTGCCTAAAGTTACAGGGGCCTCCTACTATGGCTACACCTTC
CDR3aa: CASSLPKVTGASYYGYTF

j_gene: TRBJ1-3
v_gene: TRBV19
d_gene: -
abundance: -
CDR3nt: TGTGCCAGTAGTGATGACTTGCTCTCAGGAAACACCATATATTTT
CDR3aa: CASSDDLLSGNTIYF

j_gene: TRBJ1-1
v_gene: TRBV7-9
d_gene: -
abundance: -
CDR3nt: TGTGCCAGCAGCGAACGAAATCAGGTGATCAGTGAAGCTTTCTTT
CDR3aa: CASSERNQVISEAFF

j_gene: TRBJ2-3
v_gene: TRBV30
d_gene: -
abundance: few
CDR3nt: TGTGCCTGGGAGACAGGAGGCACAGATACGCAGTATTTT
CDR3aa: CAWETGGTDTQYF

j_gene: TRBJ1-1
v_gene: TRBV5-1
d_gene: TRBD1
abundance: once
CDR3nt: TGCGCCAGCAGCCCACAGGGGGGGCGCAACACTGAAGCTTTCTTT
CDR3aa: CASSPQGGRNTEAFF

j_gene: TRBJ2-3
v_gene: TRBV2
d_gene: -
abundance: -
CDR3nt: TGTGCCAGCAGTGACGTCACAGATACGCAGTATTTT
CDR3aa: CASSDVTDTQYF

j_gene: TRBJ2-5
v_gene: TRBV4-2
d_gene: -
abundance: -
CDR3nt: TGTGCCAGCAGCCAAGAGGGGGGAGAGCAGTACTTC
CDR3aa: CASSQEGGEQYF

j_gene: TRBJ2-1
v_gene: TRBV19
d_gene: -
abundance: -
CDR3nt: TGTGCCAGTAGTATAGGGGCGGGAATCGCAAGTGAGCAGTTCTTC
CDR3aa: CASSIGAGIASEQFF

j_gene: TRBJ2-7
v_gene: TRBV5-1
d_gene: -
abundance: -
CDR3nt: TGCGCCAGCAGCTTGGAAGCGGCCGAGCAGTACTTC
CDR3aa: CASSLEAAEQYF

j_gene: TRBJ1-2
v_gene: TRBV27
d_gene: -
abundance: -
CDR3nt: TGTGCCAGCAGTTTTTCGCCGACAGCAAACTATGGCTACACCTTC
CDR3aa: CASSFSPTANYGYTF

j_gene: TRBJ2-7
v_gene: TRBV19
d_gene: TRBD1
abundance: -
CDR3nt: TGTGCCAGTACCCCCGGGACAGGGTACACATACGAGCAGTACTTC
CDR3aa: CASTPGTGYTYEQYF

j_gene: TRBJ2-5
v_gene: TRBV7-2
d_gene: -
abundance: few
CDR3nt: TGTGCCAGCAGCTTAGCGCAGGAAGAGACCCAGTACTTC
CDR3aa: CASSLAQEETQYF

j_gene: TRBJ2-1
v_gene: TRBV30
d_gene: -
abundance: -
CDR3nt: TGTGCCTGGAAGGGGGGGATCGAGCAGTTCTTC
CDR3aa: CAWKGGIEQFF

j_gene: TRBJ2-3
v_gene: TRBV27
d_gene: TRBD1
abundance: -
CDR3nt: TGTGCCAGCAGTAACAACCAGGGGGAAGATACGCAGTATTTT
CDR3aa: CASSNNQGEDTQYF

j_gene: TRBJ2-1
v_gene: TRBV27
d_gene: TRBD2
abundance: -
CDR3nt: TGTGCCAGCGTCCCCCCAAGCGGGAGTATCTATGAGCAGTTCTTC
CDR3aa: CASVPPSGSIYEQFF

j_gene: TRBJ1-1
v_gene: TRBV19
d_gene: -
abundance: -
CDR3nt: TGTGCCAGTAGTAGTCAGGTTGGGACTGAAGCTTTCTTT
CDR3aa: CASSSQVGTEAFF

j_gene: TRBJ2-5
v_gene: TRBV7-8
d_gene: -
abundance: -
CDR3nt: TGTGCCAGCAGCTCGCAGGGGTCGGCAGAGACCCAGTACTTC
CDR3aa: CASSSQGSAETQYF

j_gene: TRBJ1-3
v_gene: TRBV6-6
d_gene: -
abundance: -
CDR3nt: TGTGCCAGCAGCCATAAAAGTACGGGAGGAAACACCATATATTTT
CDR3aa: CASSHKSTGGNTIYF

j_gene: TRBJ2-6
v_gene: TRBV7-2
d_gene: -
abundance: -
CDR3nt: TGTGCCAGCGCTAACTCTGGGGCCAACGTCCTGACTTTC
CDR3aa: CASANSGANVLTF

j_gene: TRBJ2-6
v_gene: TRBV30
d_gene: -
abundance: -
CDR3nt: TGTGCCTGGTCCGAGGGGGTGGGACGACGGACTGGGGCCAACGTCCTGACTTTC
CDR3aa: CAWSEGVGRRTGANVLTF

j_gene: TRBJ2-2
v_gene: TRBV4-2
d_gene: -
abundance: -
CDR3nt: TGTGCCAGCAGCCAACCCGGGACTTTGAACACCGGGGAGCTGTTTTTT
CDR3aa: CASSQPGTLNTGELFF

j_gene: TRBJ2-3
v_gene: TRBV7-9
d_gene: -
abundance: -
CDR3nt: TGTGCCAGCAGCCAAACAGGGGAGGGCACAGATACGCAGTATTTT
CDR3aa: CASSQTGEGTDTQYF

j_gene: TRBJ2-2
v_gene: TRBV19
d_gene: -
abundance: few
CDR3nt: TGTGCCAGTAGTATCTCTCATCAGAGGCCCTCCGGGGAGCTGTTTTTT
CDR3aa: CASSISHQRPSGELFF

j_gene: TRBJ2-7
v_gene: TRBV12-5
d_gene: TRBD1
abundance: -
CDR3nt: TGTGCTAGTGGTTTGGTACTAAGGGGGCTGCCTGACGAGCAGTACTTC
CDR3aa: CASGLVLRGLPDEQYF

j_gene: TRBJ2-3
v_gene: TRBV7-6
d_gene: -
abundance: -
CDR3nt: TGTGCCAGCAGCTTAGGGGGTGTTGAAGCAGGGACGCAGTATTTT
CDR3aa: CASSLGGVEAGTQYF

j_gene: TRBJ2-1
v_gene: TRBV10-3
d_gene: -
abundance: -
CDR3nt: TGTGCCATCAGCTACAGGGAAGGGTCGCGCGATGAGCAGTTCTTC
CDR3aa: CAISYREGSRDEQFF

j_gene: TRBJ2-5
v_gene: TRBV4-3
d_gene: TRBD2
abundance: -
CDR3nt: TGCGCCAGCAGCCAAGATTGGTGGGCGGGGGCCCAGTACTTC
CDR3aa: CASSQDWWAGAQYF

j_gene: TRBJ1-2
v_gene: TRBV11-3
d_gene: -
abundance: once
CDR3nt: TGTGCCGGCAGCTTAGATTTTCGGTTCCTCTATGGCTACACCTTC
CDR3aa: CAGSLDFRFLYGYTF

j_gene: TRBJ1-2
v_gene: TRBV27
d_gene: -
abundance: few
CDR3nt: TGTGCCAGCAGCCAGAGCGACCGGTATGGCTACACCTTC
CDR3aa: CASSQSDRYGYTF

j_gene: TRBJ1-5
v_gene: TRBV11-1
d_gene: TRBD1
abundance: -
CDR3nt: TGTGCCAGCAGCCCTACAGGGGCAGGTCAGCCCCAGCATTTT
CDR3aa: CASSPTGAGQPQHF

j_gene: TRBJ2-7
v_gene: TRBV6-1
d_gene: TRBD2
abundance: -
CDR3nt: TGTGCCACCATGGATAGGAGGGCGGGGGTATACGAGCAGTACTTC
CDR3aa: CATMDRRAGVYEQYF

j_gene: TRBJ1-1
v_gene: TRBV4-3
d_gene: TRBD1
abundance: -
CDR3nt: TGCGCCAGCAGCCAAGGGGACAGCAACACTGAAGCTTTCTTT
CDR3aa: CASSQGDSNTEAFF

j_gene: TRBJ2-7
v_gene: TRBV6-5
d_gene: TRBD2
abundance: -
CDR3nt: TGTGCCAGCAGTGCGAGCGGGGGGCTTTCCTACGAGCAGTACTTC
CDR3aa: CASSASGGLSYEQYF